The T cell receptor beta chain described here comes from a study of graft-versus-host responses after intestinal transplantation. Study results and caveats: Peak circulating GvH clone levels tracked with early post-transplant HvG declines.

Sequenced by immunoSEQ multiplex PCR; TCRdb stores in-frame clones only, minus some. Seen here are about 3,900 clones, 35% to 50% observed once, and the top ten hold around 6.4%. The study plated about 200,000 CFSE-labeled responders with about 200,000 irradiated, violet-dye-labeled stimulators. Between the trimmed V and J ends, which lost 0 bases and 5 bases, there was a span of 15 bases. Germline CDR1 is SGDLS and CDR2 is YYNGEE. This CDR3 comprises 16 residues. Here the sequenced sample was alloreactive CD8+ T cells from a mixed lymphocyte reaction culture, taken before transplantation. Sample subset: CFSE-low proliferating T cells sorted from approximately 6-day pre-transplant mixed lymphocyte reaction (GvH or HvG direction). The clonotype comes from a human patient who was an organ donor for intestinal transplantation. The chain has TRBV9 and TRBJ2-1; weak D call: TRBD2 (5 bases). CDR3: CASSVGALVSDNEQFF. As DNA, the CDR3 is TGTGCCAGCAGCGTAGGAGCACTAGTCTCAGACAATGAGCAGTTCTTC.